This T cell receptor beta chain emerged from a study of blood T cell repertoires in COVID-19. Some clones are missing from TCRdb's copy, which holds only in-frame ones; the method was immunoSEQ multiplex PCR. The sample yields a few hundred thousand clones, around 75% seen once. CDR3 length: 14 residues. V was pared by 4 bases and J by 0 bases, with 3 bases of the junction left unmatched. CDR1 and CDR2 from the germline V gene are MNHEY and SVGAGI. The origin of this receptor is a human donor in a cohort sampled during active COVID-19. The chain carries TRBV6-5 and TRBJ2-7; 7 positions agree with TRBD2. The sample consisted of peripheral blood. The CDR3 region is CASSLGEGSYEQYF. The CDR3 coding sequence is TGTGCCAGCAGTTTGGGGGAGGGCTCCTACGAGCAGTACTTC.